This T cell receptor (beta chain) appears in the sequencing data of a study of cytomegalovirus exposure and HLA in healthy donors. Study conclusions and caveats: A later analysis appeared to link common viral pathogens to several of the most significant clusters. A later analysis found that most CMV-associated TCR beta chains appeared HLA-restricted.

Comment on this clone: Its target is not known.

PCR was performed using 60 Vbeta and 13 Jbeta primers. Using immunoSEQ multiplex PCR, the repertoire was profiled, and TCRdb retains in-frame clones only, with some absent. Counted here are approximately 110,000 clones, around 80% occurring once; the ten biggest clones make up 2.5% to 3.5%. Samples came from healthy bone marrow donors. Per germline, CDR1 LNHDA and CDR2 SQIVND (reference sequence). Losses at the gene ends were 5 bases for V and 6 bases for J; bases not matched to a gene: 7. The CDR3 is 14 amino acids. This clonotype originated in a woman in her thirties or forties in good health and CMV-seronegative. The chain recombines TRBV19 with TRBJ1-1; 9 nucleotides match TRBD1. Specimen: PBMCs. The chain's CDR3 is CASSFDRGGSEAFF. In DNA, the CDR3 is TGTGCCAGTAGTTTCGACAGGGGGGGTTCTGAAGCTTTCTTT.